This entry concerns a single TCR beta chain. The target of this receptor is not known. Base qualities were left out, and no much larger clone turns up one base away. The library was generated by the immunoSEQ multiplex PCR assay. Under the source paper's analysis protocol: To diagnose cytomegalovirus status from the catalog of TCR beta chain sequences, a statistical classification framework was built. In its TCRdb copy, this immuneACCESS table keeps in-frame sequences only and misses some clones. Where compared with another copy, unresolved V genes explain less than half of these, and the others have no known cause. Clonal size and the V and J genes are those of that table, whereas D and trimming came from the DNA. The sample data list 100,000 to 150,000 clones, and 95% to 96% of these were observed just once. The ten largest make up 1.7% of the sample. This record belongs to a study of cytomegalovirus exposure and HLA in healthy donors (dated by TCRdb to 2016 to 2017). In terms of the full investigation: A later analysis indicated that the 110 or so validation repertoires were generated on the platform also employed for the 700 or so repertoires of the first cohort. The study aimed to test whether signatures of past pathogen exposure could be identified by cataloging public T cell receptors. Along with the approximately 650-subject first cohort, a separate validation cohort of 120 different subjects was used. To predict cytomegalovirus infection status, the study combined high-throughput TCR immunosequencing, statistical association of individual TCRs with disease status, and machine learning. Study-wide conclusions, independent of this receptor: In vitro tests confirmed that three of the cytomegalovirus-associated TCR beta chains recognize cytomegalovirus antigens. The authors suggested that the approach could potentially be extended to other disease states and immunological phenotypes. While some public TCRs were present in many individuals, most TCR sequences turned up only very rarely across donors. The study gave a list of under 200 TCR beta chains associated with cytomegalovirus. A later analysis lacked HLA typing for the validation cohort, so it scored co-occurrence in that cohort across all 110 or so repertoires. Subsequent analysis determined that TCRs grouped into clusters in the first cohort also showed a tendency toward co-occurrence across the 120 or so validation repertoires, and roughly 95% of cluster scores exceeded 0. Cytomegalovirus status was reported to be diagnosed by the classifier with high specificity and sensitivity in both the original and validation cohorts.

V lost 0 bases and J lost 6 bases; the stretch between them is 23 bases long. As encoded in the germline V gene, CDR1 is SGHTA while CDR2 is FQGNSA. Spanning cysteine to phenylalanine, the CDR3 consists of 19 amino acids. The retained sequence is limited to the CDR3, 57 bases, with the frame set at the first base. Separate from the roughly 660-subject first cohort, the validation cohort of roughly 110 subjects was the group to which the donors belonged. The sequence is built from TRBV7-2 and TRBJ2-2; TRBD1 could be the D gene, as 6 bases match. The TCR sequence derives from a man between 18 and 29 years old in good health and CMV-seronegative. The sample consisted of PBMCs. CDR3 region: CASSLAWARGSLRAGELFF. The sequenced DNA: TGTGCCAGCAGCTTAGCGTGGGCCAGGGGTAGTTTAAGGGCCGGGGAGCTGTTTTTT.